Sequencing of this TCR beta chain was carried out in a study of technical replicates of blood from a few donors (TCRdb year 2017). On this clone itself: Its specific antigen is unknown. No clone much larger than this one lies a single base away; base qualities are absent.

In the germline V gene, CDR1 corresponds to SGHNT and CDR2 to YENEEA. Reading from cysteine to phenylalanine, the CDR3 counts 15 amino acids. This entry keeps only the CDR3 DNA: 45 bases, framed from base 1. Germline trimming: 1 base from V, 3 bases from J; junction bases outside gene matches: 4. The library came from the immunoSEQ multiplex PCR assay. As stored in TCRdb, this immuneACCESS dataset retains in-frame rearrangements with V and J assigned. A fraction of the clones does not appear; measured against another copy, unresolved V genes explain less than half of the discrepancy, and the remainder lacks a known reason. The sample table lists fewer than 90,000 clones, approximately 97% of them with a count of one. The ten top clones hold approximately 0.2% of the sample.

The clonotype originates from a human donor in good health. The V and J genes are TRBV11-3 and TRBJ2-7; TRBD1 fits 9 bases in the junction. Source material: T cells isolated from PBMCs. The CDR3 loop reads CASSLVGQGNYEQYF. The base sequence is TGTGCCAGCAGCTTAGTGGGACAGGGCAACTACGAGCAGTACTTC.